The rows below give T cell receptor beta chains drawn from one sample of a study of beta chain features in type 1 diabetes. Sequencing used immunoSEQ multiplex PCR; TCRdb keeps in-frame clones, though not all of them. This table has hundreds of thousands of clones, roughly 15% appearing once. The specimen was naive CD4+ T cells from blood. These receptors were taken from a man aged 18 to 35 in good health. CDR3s include the opening cysteine and the closing phenylalanine or tryptophan. The order of the fields is D gene, clone size, V gene, J gene, CDR3 DNA, CDR3 protein. D genes are given only for firm matches. Expanded clones are given a class, and other clones once, few, many or no size at all.

>-|-|TRBV5-4|TRBJ1-6
TGTGCCAGCAGCTTCGACAGTTATTATAATTCACCCCTCCACTTT
CASSFDSYYNSPLHF
>TRBD1|-|TRBV12-5|TRBJ2-2
TGTGCTAGTGGTTTGGTATCTGGGACAGGCCCCGGGGAGCTGTTTTTT
CASGLVSGTGPGELFF
>-|-|TRBV5-1|TRBJ2-7
TGCGCCAGCAGCTTGAACGGGCAGGGGACCTCCTACGAGCAGTACTTC
CASSLNGQGTSYEQYF
>-|few|TRBV28|TRBJ2-6
TGTGCCAGCAGTTTTGGATTGGGGTCTGGGGCCAACGTCCTGACTTTC
CASSFGLGSGANVLTF
>-|few|TRBV5-4|TRBJ2-7
TGTGCCAGCAGTTTTAACTACGAGCAGTACTTC
CASSFNYEQYF
>-|-|TRBV2|TRBJ1-2
TGTGCCAGCAACCTGAGGGAGCCCAATCACTTC
CASNLREPNHF
>-|-|TRBV9|TRBJ1-2
TGTGCCAGCAGCGTAGGAAGGGGCGTCGCCTATGGCTACACCTTC
CASSVGRGVAYGYTF
>-|once|TRBV25-1|TRBJ1-2
TGTGCCAGCAGTGAATTGGGCGGAGACTATGGCTACACCTTC
CASSELGGDYGYTF
>-|few|TRBV9|TRBJ2-2
TGTGCCAGCAGCGTAGGACAGACAACCGGGGAGCTGTTTTTT
CASSVGQTTGELFF
>TRBD1|-|TRBV7-3|TRBJ2-7
TGTGCCAGCAGCTTTCGACAGGGGGATAGGAACGAGCAGTACTTC
CASSFRQGDRNEQYF
>-|-|TRBV19|TRBJ2-7
TGTGCCAGTAGGGGGGATACCTACGAGCAGTACTTC
CASRGDTYEQYF
>TRBD2|-|TRBV5-4|TRBJ2-7
TGTGCCAGCAGGTCCGGGACTAGCGGGTCCTACGAGCAGTACTTC
CASRSGTSGSYEQYF
>TRBD1|-|TRBV7-3|TRBJ2-3
TGTGCCAGCAGCCCCCGGGACAGAAACACAGATACGCAGTATTTT
CASSPRDRNTDTQYF
>-|many|TRBV13|TRBJ1-2
TGTGCCAGCGGGGTACAGGGAGACGGCTACACCTTC
CASGVQGDGYTF
>-|few|TRBV9|TRBJ1-1
TGTGCCAGCAGCGTAGGAGGGAGGGCGAACACTGAAGCTTTCTTT
CASSVGGRANTEAFF
>-|few|TRBV30|TRBJ1-4
TGTGCCTCATCCCGGCAGTCGAATGAAAAACTGTTTTTT
CASSRQSNEKLFF
>-|-|TRBV7-9|TRBJ1-1
TGTGCCAGCAGCCAAGCACTGGGCACTGAAGCTTTCTTT
CASSQALGTEAFF
>-|few|TRBV5-1|TRBJ1-3
TGCGCCAGCAGCTTGGTCCTCGCATCCCTGGGAAACACCATATATTTT
CASSLVLASLGNTIYF
>-|many|TRBV9|TRBJ2-4
TGTGCCAGCAGCGGTCACAGGGACGACATTCAGTACTTC
CASSGHRDDIQYF
>TRBD1|few|TRBV10-3|TRBJ1-2
TGTGCCATCAGTCTCGGGACAGGGGTTCTGGGTGGCTACACCTTC
CAISLGTGVLGGYTF
>-|few|TRBV10-3|TRBJ2-1
TGTGCCATCAGTGGCCTAGGCAGGGGCTTTGACAATGAGCAGTTCTTC
CAISGLGRGFDNEQFF
>TRBD2|few|TRBV9|TRBJ2-1
TGTGCCAGCAGCGGGACCGGGACTAGCGGGAGATATGAGCAGTTCTTC
CASSGTGTSGRYEQFF
>-|-|TRBV28|TRBJ1-1
TGTGCCAGCAGTTTAAAGCCTTGGTTTGAAGCTTTCTTT
CASSLKPWFEAFF
>-|-|TRBV7-2|TRBJ1-2
TGTGCCAGCAGCTTAGTCGGAGGCAGCCAAGCTAACTATGGCTACACCTTC
CASSLVGGSQANYGYTF